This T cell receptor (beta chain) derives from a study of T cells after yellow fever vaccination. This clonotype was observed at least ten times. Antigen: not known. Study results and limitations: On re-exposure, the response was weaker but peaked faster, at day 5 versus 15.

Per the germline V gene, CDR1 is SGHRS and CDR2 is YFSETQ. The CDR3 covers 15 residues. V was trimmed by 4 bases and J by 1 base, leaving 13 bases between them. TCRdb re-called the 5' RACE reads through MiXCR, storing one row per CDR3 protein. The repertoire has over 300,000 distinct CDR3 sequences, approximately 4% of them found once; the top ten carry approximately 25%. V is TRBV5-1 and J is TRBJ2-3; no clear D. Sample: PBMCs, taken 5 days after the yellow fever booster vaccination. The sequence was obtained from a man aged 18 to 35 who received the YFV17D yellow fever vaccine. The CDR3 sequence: CASSVDPAGTDTQYF. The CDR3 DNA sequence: TGCGCCAGCAGCGTAGACCCAGCCGGCACAGATACGCAGTATTTT.